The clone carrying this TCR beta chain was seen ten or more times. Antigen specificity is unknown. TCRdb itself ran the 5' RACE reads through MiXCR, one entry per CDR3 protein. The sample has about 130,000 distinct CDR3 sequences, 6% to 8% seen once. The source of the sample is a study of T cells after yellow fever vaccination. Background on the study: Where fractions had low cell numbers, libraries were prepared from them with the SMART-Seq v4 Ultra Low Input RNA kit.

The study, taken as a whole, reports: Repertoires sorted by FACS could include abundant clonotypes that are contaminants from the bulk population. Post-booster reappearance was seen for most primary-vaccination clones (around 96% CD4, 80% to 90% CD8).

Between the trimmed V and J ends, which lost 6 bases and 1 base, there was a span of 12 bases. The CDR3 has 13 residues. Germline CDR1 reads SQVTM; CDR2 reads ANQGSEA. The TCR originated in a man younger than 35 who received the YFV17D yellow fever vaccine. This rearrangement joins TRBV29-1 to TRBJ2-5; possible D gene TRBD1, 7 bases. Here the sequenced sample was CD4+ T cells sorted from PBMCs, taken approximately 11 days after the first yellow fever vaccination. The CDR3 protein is CSVAGQIQETQYF. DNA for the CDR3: TGCAGCGTGGCGGGACAGATCCAAGAGACCCAGTACTTC. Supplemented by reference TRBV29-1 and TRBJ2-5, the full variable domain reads SAVISQKPSRDICQRGTSLTIQCQVDSQVTMMFWYRQQPGQSLTLIATANQGSEATYESGFVIDKFPISRPNLTFSTLTVSNMSPEDSSIYLCSVAGQIQETQYFGPGTRLLVL.